This T cell receptor beta chain emerged from a study of radiotherapy plus CTLA-4 blockade in lung cancer. Here immunoSEQ multiplex PCR was the method, and the copy in TCRdb shows in-frame clones only, minus some. The sample holds around 100,000 clones, 70% to 85% seen once. Participants had chemo-refractory metastatic non-small-cell lung cancer and were treated with focal radiation plus ipilimumab CTLA-4 blockade. V lost 2 bases and J 7 bases, leaving 13 bases between the germline ends. The CDR3 consists of 14 residues. Germline V gives CDR1 SGHDT, CDR2 YYEEEE. The specimen was peripheral blood, collected from a patient treated with radiotherapy plus ipilimumab. The chain carries TRBV5-6 and TRBJ1-5; D might be TRBD1 (5 bases). The sequence was obtained from a human donor with non-small cell lung cancer that progressed on radiotherapy plus ipilimumab. Some clones in this sample may be carry-over from other donors' samples. CDR3 residues: CASSLRGYGQPQHF. In nucleotides, the CDR3 is TGTGCCAGCAGCTTAAGGGGATATGGACAGCCCCAGCATTTT.